A selection of T cell receptor beta chains follows, all from one sample in a study of technical replicates of blood from a handful of donors. Here immunoSEQ multiplex PCR was the method, and the copy in TCRdb shows in-frame clones only, minus some. Of 65,000 to 95,000 clones listed, roughly 98% are singletons. The sample consisted of T cells isolated from PBMCs. These receptors originate from a human donor in good health. Each CDR3 is given with its conserved first and last residue. Each record gives: CDR3 protein, J gene, V gene.

CDR3: CASSRSRQAYEQYF
J: TRBJ2-7
V: TRBV6-5

CDR3: CASSFVQGPSYEQYF
J: TRBJ2-7
V: TRBV7-8

CDR3: CASSPPPGKGFPYEQYF
J: TRBJ2-7
V: TRBV25-1

CDR3: CASSLLAGDLSSYEQYF
J: TRBJ2-7
V: TRBV5-1

CDR3: CASSYSTQPNEKLFF
J: TRBJ1-4
V: TRBV6-5

CDR3: CASSLEEDRGLNEQFF
J: TRBJ2-1
V: TRBV21-1

CDR3: CASSLGQENTEAFF
J: TRBJ1-1
V: TRBV5-1

CDR3: CASSLQAGFYEQYF
J: TRBJ2-7
V: TRBV27

CDR3: CASTYGTGNQPQHF
J: TRBJ1-5
V: TRBV6-1

CDR3: CATSRDGQPQHF
J: TRBJ1-5
V: TRBV15

CDR3: CASSLNRLAGPLGTDTQYF
J: TRBJ2-3
V: TRBV7-9

CDR3: CASTRTEEARGTEAFF
J: TRBJ1-1
V: TRBV7-9

CDR3: CASSQGRLAGGSYNEQFF
J: TRBJ2-1
V: TRBV4-1

CDR3: CASSRGNSYEQYF
J: TRBJ2-7
V: TRBV2

CDR3: CATTSAGTAFNTEAFF
J: TRBJ1-1
V: TRBV4-1

CDR3: CAWSVRNYGYTF
J: TRBJ1-2
V: TRBV30

CDR3: CASSLDAGRYSNQPQHF
J: TRBJ1-5
V: TRBV11-2

CDR3: CASSQSGITEAFF
J: TRBJ1-1
V: TRBV14

CDR3: CASSLLGVAKNIQYF
J: TRBJ2-4
V: TRBV5-6

CDR3: CASSKAGSGRTGELFF
J: TRBJ2-2
V: TRBV21-1

CDR3: CASSFSGYEAFF
J: TRBJ1-1
V: TRBV28

CDR3: CASSYSIRGETQYF
J: TRBJ2-5
V: TRBV6-6

CDR3: CASSGTGFANQPQHF
J: TRBJ1-5
V: TRBV7-8

CDR3: CASSLVGEAYEQYF
J: TRBJ2-7
V: TRBV11-2

CDR3: CASSGHSGGAGTDTQYF
J: TRBJ2-3
V: TRBV13

CDR3: CARGLAGETDTQYF
J: TRBJ2-3
V: TRBV2

CDR3: CATQGVFSEQYF
J: TRBJ2-7
V: TRBV19

CDR3: CASSEAAGEINEQFF
J: TRBJ2-1
V: TRBV6-4

CDR3: CASSLNTGHNEQFF
J: TRBJ2-1
V: TRBV5-1

CDR3: CASTGQAYYGYTF
J: TRBJ1-2
V: TRBV19

CDR3: CASRGLTATNEKLFF
J: TRBJ1-4
V: TRBV2

CDR3: CATSRVGGLSSYNEQFF
J: TRBJ2-1
V: TRBV15

CDR3: CASSLKQAQLGEQYF
J: TRBJ2-7
V: TRBV7-9

CDR3: CASSVGPDEQYF
J: TRBJ2-7
V: TRBV6-1

CDR3: CASSILSSGGPTDTQYF
J: TRBJ2-3
V: TRBV19

CDR3: CASSLGGRRGTEAFF
J: TRBJ1-1
V: TRBV7-2

CDR3: CASSPGLASPFQYF
J: TRBJ2-5
V: TRBV18

CDR3: CATSRDDQPQHF
J: TRBJ1-5
V: TRBV15

CDR3: CASSSGTSGYNEQFF
J: TRBJ2-1
V: TRBV11-3

CDR3: CASSLVIGDSKNTIYF
J: TRBJ1-3
V: TRBV7-8